One and the same sample provided the 5 T cell receptor beta chains below, sequenced in a study of response to subunit inactivated influenza vaccine. TCRdb re-derived calls from the RT-PCR reads in MiXCR, one entry per CDR3 protein. This sample has hundreds of thousands of distinct CDR3 sequences; approximately 15% occur once, and the top ten carry around 6.5%. The sequencing used PBMCs from blood, collected around two weeks before vaccination. These receptors all come from a man between 45 and 60 years old who received an inactivated influenza vaccine.

The chain has TRBV28 and TRBJ2-1; tentative D call: TRBD1 (6 bases). The CDR3 has 14 amino acids. CDR1 MDHEN and CDR2 SYDVKM come from the germline V gene. Deletions cut 6 bases from V and 13 bases from J, with 22 bases between. The CDR3 loop reads CASSPAGTNVIQFF. The DNA for the CDR3 is TGTGCCAGCAGCCCTGCTGGGACAAACGTTATCCAGTTCTTC.

This chain connects TRBV6-2 or TRBV6-3 to TRBJ1-1; 12 positions agree with TRBD1. The trim removed 5 bases at V and 4 bases at J, leaving 8 bases unmatched. Germline loops: CDR1 MNHEY, CDR2 SVGEGT. This CDR3 is built from 16 residues. CDR3: CASSRDRGRLRTEAFF. CDR3 sequence (DNA): TGTGCCAGCAGTCGGGACAGGGGGCGCCTCCGCACTGAAGCTTTCTTT.

This clonotype was observed a handful of times. The V gene is TRBV4-3, the J gene TRBJ2-7; the D call may be TRBD1 or TRBD2 (5 bases each). This CDR3 spans 14 amino acids. V was shortened by 5 bases and J by 5 bases, with 16 bases between the two germline ends. CDR1 LGHNA and CDR2 YSLEER come from the germline V gene. The CDR3 here is CASSGTQGQDEQYF. DNA for the CDR3: TGCGCCAGCAGCGGGACCCAGGGTCAGGACGAGCAGTACTTC.

The chain couples TRBV9 to TRBJ2-2; D perhaps matches TRBD2 (6 bases). Germline values: CDR1 SGDLS, CDR2 YYNGEE. This CDR3 contains 15 residues. The V gene lost 1 base and the J gene lost 5 bases, with 12 bases spanning the gap. In nucleotides, the CDR3 is TGTGCCAGCAGCGTACTCGGCGGGAAGACCGGGGAGCTGTTTTTT. Its protein product is CASSVLGGKTGELFF.

The chain links TRBV7-6 to TRBJ1-1; D possibly corresponds to TRBD1 (5 bases). This CDR3 is 15 amino acids long. Germline CDR1 and CDR2: SGHVS and FNYEAQ. Between the trimmed V and J ends, which lost 1 base and 2 bases, there was a span of 11 bases. The CDR3 DNA follows: TGTGCCAGCAGCTTAGGTTCAGGGCCCAACACTGAAGCTTTCTTT. It is translated as CASSLGSGPNTEAFF. Full variable domain (outside the CDR3, taken from reference TRBV7-6 and TRBJ1-1): GAGVSQSPRYKVTKRGQDVALRCDPISGHVSLYWYRQALGQGPEFLTYFNYEAQQDKSGLPNDRFSAERPEGSISTLTIQRTEQRDSAMYRCASSLGSGPNTEAFFGQGTRLTVV.